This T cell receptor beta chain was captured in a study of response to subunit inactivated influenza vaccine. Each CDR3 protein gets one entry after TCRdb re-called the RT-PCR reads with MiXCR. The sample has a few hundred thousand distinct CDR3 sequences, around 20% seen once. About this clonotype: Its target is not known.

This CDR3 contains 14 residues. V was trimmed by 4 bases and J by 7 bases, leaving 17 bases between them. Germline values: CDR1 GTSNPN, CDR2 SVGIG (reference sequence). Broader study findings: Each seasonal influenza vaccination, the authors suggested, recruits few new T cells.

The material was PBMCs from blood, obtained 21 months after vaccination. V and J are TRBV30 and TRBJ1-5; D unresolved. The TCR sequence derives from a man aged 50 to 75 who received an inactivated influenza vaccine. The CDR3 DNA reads TGTGCCTGGAATAGGGCAGGACCGTCCCAGCCCCAGCATTTT. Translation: CAWNRAGPSQPQHF.